The 4 T cell receptor beta chains listed next were all sequenced from one sample in a study of cytomegalovirus exposure and HLA in healthy donors. Only in-frame clones appear in the TCRdb table, and some are missing; sequencing was by immunoSEQ multiplex PCR. Of 150,000 to 250,000 clones listed, roughly 81% are singletons. The material sequenced was PBMCs. The source is a woman in her thirties in good health and CMV-seronegative.

The chain carries TRBV4-1 and TRBJ2-7; TRBD2 might be the D (7 bases). Per the germline V gene, CDR1 is MGHRA and CDR2 is YSYEKL. V shed 0 bases and J shed 4 bases, with 13 bases lying between them. The CDR3 is 15 residues long. CDR3 protein: CASSQEGGADYEQYF. The CDR3 coding sequence is TGCGCCAGCAGCCAAGAGGGGGGGGCTGATTACGAGCAGTACTTC.

The CDR3 DNA follows: TGTGCCAGCAGCTTTTTTACTAGCGGGAGCGATGAGCAGTTCTTC. It yields the protein CASSFFTSGSDEQFF. J is TRBJ2-1 and V is TRBV7-9, with TRBD2 identical over 11 bases. The CDR3 runs 15 residues. The germline CDR1 and CDR2 sequences are SEHNR and FQNEAQ (reference sequence). Trimming took 3 bases from V and 8 from J; bases not matched to a gene: 6.

The rearrangement joins TRBV5-4 to TRBJ1-4; 11 nucleotides align to TRBD1. Germline CDR1 reads SGHNT; CDR2 reads YYREEE (reference sequence). V lost 4 bases, J lost 3 bases, and 2 bases stayed unmatched. The CDR3 covers 15 residues. The chain's CDR3 is CASSGQGAANEKLFF. The CDR3 nucleotides are TGTGCCAGCAGCGGACAGGGGGCGGCTAATGAAAAACTGTTTTTT.

The chain recombines TRBV20-1 with TRBJ2-7; D not resolved. This CDR3 is built from 11 residues. Trimming removed 2 bases from V and 6 bases from J, with 8 bases in between. CDR1 and CDR2 from the germline V gene are DFQATT and SNEGSKA (reference sequence). CDR3 amino acids: CSARTPGEQYF. CDR3 in DNA: TGCAGTGCTAGAACGCCCGGCGAGCAGTACTTC.